The entry below gives a single T cell receptor (beta chain) sequence along with its context. Assay: immunoSEQ multiplex PCR; the TCRdb copy retains only in-frame clones and omits some. The sample consists of under 50,000 clones, 87% of them appearing once. The sample belongs to a study of blood T cell repertoires in COVID-19. Trimming cost V 4 bases and J 4 bases, with 4 bases left between them. CDR1 MGHDK and CDR2 SYGVNS come from the germline V gene. This CDR3 is built from 11 residues. Sequenced sample: peripheral blood. The rearrangement joins TRBV25-1 to TRBJ1-2; D uncertain. The sequence was collected from a human donor in a cohort sampled during active COVID-19. The CDR3: CASSGGYGYTF. The DNA for the CDR3 is TGTGCCAGCAGTGGAGGCTATGGCTACACCTTC.